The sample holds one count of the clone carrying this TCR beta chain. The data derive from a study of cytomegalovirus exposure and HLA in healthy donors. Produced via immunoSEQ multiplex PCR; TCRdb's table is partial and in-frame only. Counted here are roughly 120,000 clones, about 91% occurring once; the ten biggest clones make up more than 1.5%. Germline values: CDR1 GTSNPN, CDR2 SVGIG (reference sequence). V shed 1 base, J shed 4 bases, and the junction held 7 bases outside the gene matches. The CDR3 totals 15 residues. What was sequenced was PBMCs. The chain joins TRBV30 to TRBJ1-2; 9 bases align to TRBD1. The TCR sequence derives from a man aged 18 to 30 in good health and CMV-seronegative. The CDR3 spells CAWSGLTGGSYGYTF. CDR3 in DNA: TGTGCCTGGAGTGGATTGACAGGGGGTAGCTATGGCTACACCTTC.